Following are 4 T cell receptor beta chains from one sample sequenced in a study of T cells after yellow fever vaccination. TCRdb re-derived calls from the 5' RACE reads in MiXCR, one entry per CDR3 protein. The sample includes around 500,000 distinct CDR3 sequences, about a fifth of them seen just once. The material sequenced was PBMCs, taken roughly 20 days after the first yellow fever vaccination. These receptors came from a man aged 18 to 29 who received the YFV17D yellow fever vaccine.

This clonotype was seen a few times. This chain joins TRBV5-1 and TRBJ2-1; 8 bases are a match to TRBD1. Trimming cost V 3 bases and J 3 bases; bases outside gene matches: 5. Germline V lookup: CDR1 SGHRS, CDR2 YFSETQ. CDR3 length: 15 amino acids. The CDR3 spells CASSYRDRYYNEQFF. The CDR3 DNA sequence: TGCGCCAGCAGCTACCGGGACAGGTACTACAATGAGCAGTTCTTC.

V usage is TRBV10-3 and J usage is TRBJ2-4; D is uncertain. The V and J ends lost 0 bases and 1 base respectively, with 7 bases between them. The CDR3 sequence is 15 residues long. Germline V lookup: CDR1 ENHRY, CDR2 SYGVKD. CDR3 DNA: TGTGCCATCAGTGAGTCGTTCATGGCCAAAAACATTCAGTACTTC. Its protein is CAISESFMAKNIQYF.

This chain joins TRBV20-1 and TRBJ1-1, with D unclear. Trimming took off 5 bases at V and 7 bases at J, with 11 bases between the two ends. CDR1 DFQATT and CDR2 SNEGSKA come from the germline V gene (reference sequence). CDR3 length: 11 residues. CDR3 in DNA: TGCAGTGCTCCGTTCGAGGTTGAAGCTTTCTTT. It codes for CSAPFEVEAFF.

In its sample, this clonotype was seen many times. The chain has TRBV29-1 and TRBJ1-5, with 9 bases lining up with TRBD1. The CDR3 is 13 residues long. V lost 4 bases to trimming and J lost 3 bases; unmatched junction nucleotides: 1. Germline V lookup: CDR1 SQVTM, CDR2 ANQGSEA. The CDR3 nucleotides read TGCAGCGTTGGGGACAGGGTCAATCAGCCCCAGCATTTT. Residues: CSVGDRVNQPQHF.